This T cell receptor beta chain is from a study of shared clonotypes between healthy human individuals. Germline-derived CDR1 and CDR2 are LNHNV and YYDKDF (reference sequence). The CDR3 is made up of 15 amino acids. Trimming removed 2 bases at V and 2 bases at J, with 13 bases between. Clones were sequenced by immunoSEQ multiplex PCR, and TCRdb holds only the in-frame ones, with some missing. The sample yields around 2,000,000 clones, approximately 95% seen once. Naive CD8 cells were CD45RO-negative, positively selected for CCR7, excluding terminally differentiated effector memory CD45RA+ cells. This TCR came from a man younger than 35 in good health. The chain recombines TRBV15 with TRBJ2-7, with D maybe TRBD1 (6 bases). Sequencing input: naive CD8+ T cells sorted from blood. The CDR3 sequence: CATSRSRDMTYEQYF. The CDR3, as DNA: TGTGCCACCAGCAGAAGCCGGGACATGACCTACGAGCAGTACTTC.